The 22 T cell receptor beta chains presented below share a single source sample, sequenced in a study of T-cell reconstitution after alpha-beta-depleted transplantation in children. A library of TCRbeta sequences, prepared with unique molecular identifiers, was generated. TCRdb analysed the PCR reads with MiXCR anew, one entry per CDR3 protein. The sample holds 640,000 or so distinct CDR3 sequences; around 17% are singletons and the top ten take about 1.1%. The material sequenced was PBMCs from the stem cell graft donor, taken from the stem cell graft. The receptors originated from a human donor who donated a stem cell graft to a child with acute myeloid leukemia.

This clonotype was picked up many times. The chain joins TRBV20-1 to TRBJ2-7; D not certain. V gave up 4 bases and J gave up 2 bases, with 6 bases separating them. The germline V gene encodes CDR1 DFQATT and CDR2 SNEGSKA (reference sequence). This CDR3 contains 11 residues. The CDR3 coding sequence is TGCAGTGCTAAAGGTACCTACGAGCAGTACTTC. The encoded protein is CSAKGTYEQYF.

The rearrangement links TRBV6-2 or TRBV6-3 to TRBJ1-2; no clear D. This CDR3 has 14 amino acids. Germline loops: CDR1 MNHEY, CDR2 SVGEGT. CDR3 bases: TGTGCTACTACCTCACAAAGGGCTCGCTATGGCTACACCTTC. Protein: CATTSQRARYGYTF.

There are a few counts of this clonotype. The rearrangement uses TRBV7-2 and TRBJ2-1; 9 bases match TRBD2. This CDR3 is 16 amino acids long. The germline V gene has CDR1 SGHTA and CDR2 FQGNSA. The junction had 7 bases not matched to a gene; V was cut back by 5 bases and J by 2 bases. DNA of the CDR3: TGTGCCAGCAGCAAGGCAAGCGGGGGGCCCTACAATGAGCAGTTCTTC. Its protein is CASSKASGGPYNEQFF.

This clonotype was observed many times. The rearrangement joins TRBV20-1 to TRBJ1-1; D gene unclear. Trimming took off 4 bases at V and 0 bases at J, with 15 bases between the two ends. The CDR3 consists of 15 residues. Germline V CDR1 and CDR2: DFQATT, SNEGSKA (reference sequence). The CDR3 sequence: CSAIDTRIMNTEAFF. CDR3 in DNA: TGCAGTGCTATCGACACTAGAATCATGAACACTGAAGCTTTCTTT.

The chain uses TRBV6-2 or TRBV6-3 and TRBJ1-1, with 9 bases fitting TRBD1. J gave up 7 bases and V 6 bases, and 9 bases lay outside the gene matches. The CDR3 runs to 14 residues. From germline, CDR1 is MNHEY and CDR2 SVGEGT. CDR3 sequence reads: CASRFTGGADEAFF. CDR3 sequence (DNA): TGTGCCAGCAGATTTACAGGGGGCGCGGATGAAGCTTTCTTT.

This clonotype appeared many times. The chain combines TRBV20-1 with TRBJ1-4; D gene unclear. The CDR3 is 13 residues long. Germline V gene data show CDR1 as DFQATT and CDR2 as SNEGSKA (reference sequence). V lost 3 bases and J lost 0, with 5 bases in between. CDR3: CSASPPTNEKLFF. In DNA, the CDR3 is TGCAGTGCTAGCCCCCCAACTAATGAAAAACTGTTTTTT.

In its sample, this clonotype was seen a few times. This chain links TRBV12-3 or TRBV12-4 with TRBJ2-3; no definite D call. V lost 6 bases and J lost 3, with 10 bases in between. This CDR3 spans 13 amino acids. The CDR3 region has the DNA TGTGCCAGCAGCCCAATCCTGACAGATACGCAGTATTTT. This sequence encodes CASSPILTDTQYF.

This clonotype was observed at least ten times. This chain links TRBV20-1 with TRBJ1-1; D possibly corresponds to TRBD1 (6 bases). This CDR3 region has 13 residues. The V end lost 1 base, the J end lost 0 bases, and 6 bases lay between the germline ends. The germline V gene encodes CDR1 DFQATT and CDR2 SNEGSKA (reference sequence). CDR3 amino acids: CSARGQVNTEAFF. DNA for the CDR3: TGCAGTGCTAGAGGACAGGTGAACACTGAAGCTTTCTTT.

This clonotype was counted between two and nine times. The chain links TRBV4-1 to TRBJ1-1, with a possible D match to TRBD1 (5 bases). The V end lost 3 bases, the J end lost 1 base, and 9 bases lay between the germline ends. The CDR3 totals 14 residues. The germline CDR1 and CDR2 sequences are MGHRA and YSYEKL. The CDR3 loop is CASSHATANTEAFF. In DNA form, the CDR3 reads TGCGCCAGCAGCCACGCGACAGCGAACACTGAAGCTTTCTTT.

The chain links TRBV7-2 to TRBJ2-2; D might be TRBD1 (5 bases). Germline values: CDR1 SGHTA, CDR2 FQGNSA. V was clipped by 7 bases and J by 1 base, with 13 bases between them. The CDR3 consists of 15 residues. CDR3 sequence reads: CASIYETGNTGELFF. DNA of the CDR3: TGTGCCAGCATCTATGAAACAGGGAACACCGGGGAGCTGTTTTTT.

In its sample, this clonotype was seen a few times. V and J are TRBV7-6 and TRBJ2-7; a weak D match, TRBD2 (5 bases). From germline, CDR1 is SGHVS and CDR2 FNYEAQ. Trimming removed 2 bases from V and 7 bases from J, with 12 bases in between. This CDR3 is 13 amino acids long. CDR3 nucleotide sequence: TGTGCCAGCAGCTTATCCGGGGTCTCTGAGCAGTACTTC. Amino acids: CASSLSGVSEQYF.

This clonotype was counted at least ten times. This sequence joins TRBV7-2 and TRBJ1-1, with 8 bases matching TRBD1. This CDR3 comprises 16 residues. V lost 3 bases and J lost 3; bases outside the gene matches: 9. CDR1 is SGHTA, CDR2 FQGNSA, per germline. The CDR3 region has the DNA TGTGCCAGCAGCTTCCGCCGGACAGGGCGATACACTGAAGCTTTCTTT. Amino acid sequence: CASSFRRTGRYTEAFF.

This clonotype was seen at least ten times. The rearrangement joins TRBV6-5 to TRBJ1-2; 7 positions match TRBD1. The CDR3 is made up of 17 amino acids. Germline trimming cut 2 bases from V and 3 bases from J; bases unmatched to any gene: 12. CDR1 and CDR2 (germline): MNHEY, SVGAGI. The CDR3 loop reads CASSYGAGTVFDYGYTF. The CDR3 DNA is TGTGCCAGCAGTTACGGAGCCGGGACAGTCTTTGACTATGGCTACACCTTC.

Concerning this clonotype: One end of the junction varies from germline; a read error may be responsible. The gene calls are TRBV6-5 and TRBJ2-5; 9 bases fit TRBD2. The CDR3 is made up of 15 amino acids. The germline V gene has CDR1 MNHEY and CDR2 SVGAGI. The DNA for the CDR3 is TGTGCCAGCAGTTACCAGCTAGCGGGGCAAGGGACCCAGTACTTC. Amino acid sequence: CASSYQLAGQGTQYF.

In its sample, this clonotype was seen many times. V and J are TRBV6-2 or TRBV6-3 and TRBJ1-1, with unresolved D. The CDR3 has 14 residues. CDR1 is MNHEY, CDR2 SVGEGT, per germline. Trimming took off 0 bases at V and 3 bases at J, with 8 bases between the two ends. The CDR3 protein is CASSYSKEYTEAFF. Here the CDR3 DNA reads TGTGCCAGCAGTTACTCGAAGGAATACACTGAAGCTTTCTTT.

This clonotype was detected a few times. The V and J genes are TRBV6-1 and TRBJ1-5; D call uncertain. CDR3 length: 15 amino acids. V lost 1 base to trimming and J lost 3 bases, with 10 bases between them. Germline V gives CDR1 MNHNS, CDR2 SASEGT. The CDR3 is CASSEGDTHNQPQHF. In DNA, the CDR3 is TGTGCCAGCAGTGAAGGAGACACTCACAATCAGCCCCAGCATTTT.

This clonotype occurred many times. V usage is TRBV20-1 and J usage is TRBJ1-5; 7 bases map to TRBD1. The germline gives CDR1 DFQATT, CDR2 SNEGSKA (reference sequence). V shed 3 bases and J 2 bases; nucleotides not matched to a gene: 13. This CDR3 contains 17 residues. CDR3 protein: CSARAQGTARRNQPQHF. The CDR3 coding sequence is TGCAGTGCTAGGGCTCAAGGGACAGCCCGGCGCAATCAGCCCCAGCATTTT.

In its sample, this clonotype was seen many times. CDR3 in DNA: TGCAGTGCTAGAGGGACCGGGACAGGGGACTACGAGCAGTACTTC. This codes for CSARGTGTGDYEQYF. V gene TRBV20-1 combines with J gene TRBJ2-7; 10 positions match TRBD1. The CDR3 contains 15 residues. CDR1 is DFQATT, CDR2 SNEGSKA, per germline (reference sequence). Trimming took 1 base from V and 3 from J; bases not matched to a gene: 6.

This clonotype has at least ten counts. V is TRBV6-5 and J is TRBJ2-5; 8 bases align to TRBD1. Germline values: CDR1 MNHEY, CDR2 SVGAGI. The length of the CDR3 is 14 residues. After removal of 2 bases from V and 5 bases from J, the junction contained 4 bases not matched to a gene. CDR3 sequence reads: CASSYRTGLETQYF. The DNA for the CDR3 is TGTGCCAGCAGTTACCGGACAGGGCTGGAGACCCAGTACTTC.

The table lists this clonotype with many counts. The chain has TRBV6-5 and TRBJ1-3; TRBD1 matches 10 bases. CDR3 length equals 15 residues. V shed 5 bases, J shed 4 bases, and the junction held 5 bases outside the gene matches. Germline CDR1 reads MNHEY; CDR2 reads SVGAGI. DNA of the CDR3: TGTGCCAGCAGTCGGGACAGGGGAGGAGGAAACACCATATATTTT. This gives the protein CASSRDRGGGNTIYF.

As for this clonotype: A much larger clone lies one base from this, so it may be a read error. As the CDR3 is not closed by the conserved phenylalanine or tryptophan, this likely results from a read error. The chain recombines TRBV20-1 with TRBJ2-1, with 7 bases aligning to TRBD2. The CDR3 covers 13 residues. Per germline, CDR1 DFQATT and CDR2 SNEGSKA (reference sequence). The V gene end was trimmed by 3 bases and the J gene end by 5 bases; junction bases not matched to a gene: 4. The chain's CDR3 is CSASFGLDNEQFV. In nucleotides, the CDR3 is TGCAGTGCTAGCTTCGGACTAGACAATGAGCAGTTCGTC.

There are many counts of this clonotype. The rearrangement links TRBV29-1 to TRBJ2-1, with a tentative D call TRBD1 (6 bases). The CDR3 has 14 amino acids. Between the trimmed V and J ends, which lost 6 bases and 6 bases, there was a span of 18 bases. CDR1 is SQVTM and CDR2 is ANQGSEA in the germline V gene. The CDR3 spells CSVGEGGMVNEQFF. As DNA, the CDR3 is TGCAGCGTGGGGGAAGGGGGTATGGTCAATGAGCAGTTCTTC.